This T cell receptor (beta chain) was sequenced for a study of T cell changes during pregnancy in multiple sclerosis. Germline V lookup: CDR1 GTSNPN, CDR2 SVGIG (reference sequence). V lost 3 bases to trimming and J lost 7 bases; unmatched junction nucleotides: 8. CDR3 size: 14 residues. Assay used: immunoSEQ multiplex PCR; TCRdb lists only in-frame clones, some missing. The sample lists more than 40,000 clones, 94% occurring once. The chain combines TRBV30 with TRBJ1-4; 7 nucleotides match TRBD1. This clonotype originated in a female donor with multiple sclerosis, enrolled in a pregnancy study. The specimen comprised CD4+ T cells from peripheral blood mononuclear cells, sampled in the second trimester of pregnancy. The DNA of the CDR3 is TGTGCCTGGAGACCCGACAGGGCCGGTGAAAAACTGTTTTTT. This sequence encodes CAWRPDRAGEKLFF.